These T cell receptor beta chains were read from a single sample in a study of T cell changes during pregnancy in multiple sclerosis. Assay: immunoSEQ multiplex PCR; the TCRdb copy retains only in-frame clones and omits some. This sample carries 55,000 to 85,000 clones, less than 95% of them seen once, and the ten largest clones take 1.5%. Sequencing was performed on peripheral blood, taken in the third trimester of pregnancy. The receptors come from a female donor with multiple sclerosis, enrolled in a pregnancy study. Both conserved end residues are part of each CDR3. The size of a clone is reported for some rows only, either as once, few or many, or as a class for expanded clones.

v_call: TRBV6-6; clone_size: NA; cdr3_aa: CASSDLDRERGQPQHF
v_call: TRBV21-1; clone_size: NA; cdr3_aa: CASSRDRVNEQFF
v_call: TRBV7-6; clone_size: NA; cdr3_aa: CASSSLGQGTYEQYF
v_call: TRBV5-5; clone_size: NA; cdr3_aa: CASSWTSGGGGDTQYF
v_call: TRBV18; clone_size: NA; cdr3_aa: CASSLRTGLDTEAFF
v_call: TRBV7-9; clone_size: NA; cdr3_aa: CASSWTGGGDEQYF
v_call: TRBV29-1; clone_size: NA; cdr3_aa: CSVEPRTSGGFEQYF
v_call: TRBV10-3; clone_size: few; cdr3_aa: CANSPQGEPYEQYF
v_call: TRBV7-2; clone_size: NA; cdr3_aa: CASSSIAGNKNIQYF
v_call: TRBV6-5; clone_size: NA; cdr3_aa: CASSYSSPGLAYEQYF
v_call: TRBV7-2; clone_size: NA; cdr3_aa: CASSTQGGGTEAFF
v_call: TRBV2; clone_size: NA; cdr3_aa: CASGGTGTRVETQYF
v_call: TRBV4-1; clone_size: NA; cdr3_aa: CASSQGIADPPEGEQFF
v_call: TRBV29-1; clone_size: NA; cdr3_aa: CSASGFSAAFF
v_call: TRBV7-9; clone_size: few; cdr3_aa: CASSLSRGRNEQFF
v_call: TRBV11-3; clone_size: NA; cdr3_aa: CASSSGSGRGTQNEQFF
v_call: TRBV7-9; clone_size: NA; cdr3_aa: CASSFAWRGSEETQYF
v_call: TRBV4-1; clone_size: few; cdr3_aa: CASSQVTGKNTEAFF
v_call: TRBV19; clone_size: NA; cdr3_aa: CASSTRERGYNEQFF
v_call: TRBV30; clone_size: NA; cdr3_aa: CAWIAGGGYGYTF
v_call: TRBV27; clone_size: NA; cdr3_aa: CASSFFSGGMGQTQYF
v_call: TRBV30; clone_size: NA; cdr3_aa: CAWGQGGDEQYF
v_call: TRBV15; clone_size: NA; cdr3_aa: CATSRVSQGNSNQPQHF
v_call: TRBV29-1; clone_size: NA; cdr3_aa: CSVGPRTAGETQYF
v_call: TRBV5-4; clone_size: NA; cdr3_aa: CASSPGAGGYEQYF
v_call: TRBV5-1; clone_size: NA; cdr3_aa: CASSLETPSTDTQYF
v_call: TRBV30; clone_size: NA; cdr3_aa: CAWRDRANQPQHF
v_call: TRBV29-1; clone_size: NA; cdr3_aa: CSPMGDSGTTAFF
v_call: TRBV19; clone_size: few; cdr3_aa: CASSEQGAKTGNTIYF
v_call: TRBV12-5; clone_size: NA; cdr3_aa: CASGLGSRDRVSDTQYF
v_call: TRBV5-1; clone_size: NA; cdr3_aa: CASSLPTYEQYF
v_call: TRBV19; clone_size: NA; cdr3_aa: CASSPGQGNYGYTF
v_call: TRBV7-9; clone_size: NA; cdr3_aa: CASSLVPQGETQYF
v_call: TRBV27; clone_size: NA; cdr3_aa: CASSEGGPQYF
v_call: TRBV4-3; clone_size: NA; cdr3_aa: CASSQGRTGSYLGANVLTF
v_call: TRBV9; clone_size: NA; cdr3_aa: CASSVGKGLAGGDTQYF
v_call: TRBV12-5; clone_size: NA; cdr3_aa: CASGYLGVIANTGELFF
v_call: TRBV5-1; clone_size: NA; cdr3_aa: CASSLVGTSGGSAYNEQFF
v_call: TRBV28; clone_size: NA; cdr3_aa: CASELDSSNYGYTF
v_call: TRBV29-1; clone_size: NA; cdr3_aa: CSVRQSQETQYF
v_call: TRBV7-3; clone_size: NA; cdr3_aa: CASSLGLAGGTGELFF
v_call: TRBV7-7; clone_size: NA; cdr3_aa: CASSLGASTDTQYF
v_call: TRBV27; clone_size: NA; cdr3_aa: CASSRDYRGNEQFF
v_call: TRBV11-1; clone_size: NA; cdr3_aa: CASSVTGEQTEAFF
v_call: TRBV6-5; clone_size: NA; cdr3_aa: CASSTPGGWGETQYF
v_call: TRBV6-5; clone_size: NA; cdr3_aa: CASSRTKNTEAFF
v_call: TRBV2; clone_size: NA; cdr3_aa: CASRGEDQPQHF
v_call: TRBV30; clone_size: NA; cdr3_aa: CAWSDPGGTDTQYF
v_call: TRBV19; clone_size: NA; cdr3_aa: CASSITAGGAGELFF
v_call: TRBV6-6; clone_size: once; cdr3_aa: CASSYIGQGLHEQYF
v_call: TRBV7-9; clone_size: once; cdr3_aa: CASSPTTGGISYEQYF
v_call: TRBV19; clone_size: once; cdr3_aa: CASSSPSGGRGQYF
v_call: TRBV5-1; clone_size: NA; cdr3_aa: CASSRSGSSYEQYF